This T cell receptor (beta chain) derives from a study of T cell changes during pregnancy in multiple sclerosis. The CDR3 extends over 14 amino acids. Trimming left V 5 bases short and J 2 bases short, with 10 bases between. Per germline, CDR1 MDHEN and CDR2 SYDVKM. Data came from immunoSEQ multiplex PCR; TCRdb stores just in-frame clones and leaves some out. The table lists some 130,000 clones, roughly 96% of them singletons, with 0.44% in the top ten. The sequencing here drew on peripheral blood, taken after pregnancy. The genes are TRBV28 and TRBJ1-3, with TRBD1 as a possible D gene (6 bases). This TCR came from a female donor with multiple sclerosis, enrolled in a pregnancy study. The chain's CDR3 is CASSTGSPGNTIYF. The CDR3 DNA is TGTGCCAGCAGTACAGGGTCTCCTGGAAACACCATATATTTT.